This TCR beta chain was observed in a study of vaccination effects on CD4 cells after COVID-19. Only in-frame clones appear in the TCRdb table, and some are missing; sequencing was by immunoSEQ multiplex PCR. The table includes about 37,000 clones, about four fifths detected once. Investigators separated out CD4+ T cells once approximately 10 days of culture had passed. Worth noting for this clone: Its target is unknown.

Per germline, CDR1 KGHSH and CDR2 LQKENI. The junction had 1 base not matched to a gene; V was cut back by 4 bases and J by 3 bases. CDR3 length: 14 amino acids. Study-level results: At late timepoints after vaccination, vaccine- and infection-induced clones shrank markedly.

Material: CD4+ T cells from PBMCs cultured without peptide, obtained before COVID-19 vaccination. This clonotype was sampled from a human donor who received a COVID-19 vaccine. The rearrangement joins TRBV18 to TRBJ2-5; the match to TRBD1 covers 11 bases. The CDR3 DNA reads TGTGCCAGCTCACGGACAGGGGGCGAAGAGACCCAGTACTTC. Translating gives CASSRTGGEETQYF.